Below are 32 T cell receptor beta chains sequenced from a single sample in a study of T cell clusters in autoimmune cytopenias. Each sample's input was 200 to 300 ng genomic DNA, 30,000 to 45,000 genome equivalents. TRB was amplified by touch-down multiplex PCR, primer pools A and B combined. Each CDR3 protein gets one entry in TCRdb, which reprocessed the multiplex PCR reads and gives no DNA. The sample has 9,500 to 12,000 distinct CDR3 sequences; the top ten hold 4% to 5.5%. The same sample was also used in a study of T cell repertoires in aging, cancer and after chemotherapy.

The sample consisted of peripheral blood. These receptor sequences come from a human donor in good health.

The rearrangement links TRBV19 to TRBJ1-4. CDR3 length equals 14 residues. Germline V lookup: CDR1 LNHDA, CDR2 SQIVND (reference sequence). CDR3: CASSIQTRNEKLFF.

V gene TRBV15 combines with J gene TRBJ1-2. Germline V gene data show CDR1 as LNHNV and CDR2 as YYDKDF (reference sequence). The CDR3 runs to 13 residues. CDR3 region: CATSRDAALGYTF.

The chain is built from TRBV6-1 and TRBJ2-1; TCRdb designates TRBD2, a call that cannot be tested without DNA. Per germline, CDR1 MNHNS and CDR2 SASEGT. This CDR3 is built from 15 residues. The CDR3 is CASSELAGGPNEQFF.

This rearrangement joins TRBV18 to TRBJ2-3; TCRdb reports TRBD2, a call that lacks DNA to check it against. Germline CDR1 and CDR2: KGHSH and LQKENI. CDR3 length: 17 amino acids. CDR3 residues: CASSPLRLAGTTDTQYF. Full variable domain (remainder filled in from reference TRBV18 and TRBJ2-3): NAGVMQNPRHLVRRRGQEARLRCSPMKGHSHVYWYRQLPEEGLKFMVYLQKENIIDESGMPKERFSAEFPKEGPSILRIQQVVRGDSAAYFCASSPLRLAGTTDTQYFGPGTRLTVL.

The chain combines TRBV18 with TRBJ2-2; the D call of TRBD1 rests on TCRdb alone, since no DNA is present to check it. The germline V gene encodes CDR1 KGHSH and CDR2 LQKENI. The length of the CDR3 is 16 residues. The CDR3 spells CASSRSQGSGTGELFF.

Judged by frequency, this clonotype is medium-sized. V usage is TRBV29-1 and J usage is TRBJ1-1; TCRdb's D call of TRBD1 is untestable without DNA. Looked up from germline, CDR1 is SQVTM and CDR2 is ANQGSEA. The CDR3 spans 13 residues. CDR3 region: CSVEKGANTEAFF.

J is TRBJ2-5 and V is TRBV7-9; TCRdb calls TRBD2, which cannot be checked without DNA. This CDR3 has 14 amino acids. CDR1 and CDR2 from the germline V gene are SEHNR and FQNEAQ (reference sequence). This CDR3 is CASSFGLAQETQYF. Combining the CDR3 with reference TRBV7-9 and TRBJ2-5 gives the whole variable domain DTGVSQNPRHKITKRGQNVTFRCDPISEHNRLYWYRQTLGQGPEFLTYFQNEAQLEKSRLLSDRFSAERPKGSFSTLEIQRTEQGDSAMYLCASSFGLAQETQYFGPGTRLLVL.

J is TRBJ2-3 and V is TRBV5-5; checking the TCRdb D call of TRBD2 is not possible without DNA. This CDR3 comprises 17 residues. The germline gives CDR1 SGHKS, CDR2 YYEKEE (reference sequence). The CDR3 loop reads CASTPQPTPYRGDTQYF.

V gene TRBV29-1 combines with J gene TRBJ2-7; TCRdb selects TRBD1, and the lack of DNA leaves this call unchecked. The CDR3 is 13 amino acids. Looked up from germline, CDR1 is SQVTM and CDR2 is ANQGSEA. The CDR3 loop is CSVGAGQGSEQYF.

V and J are TRBV25-1 and TRBJ1-6. There are 13 residues in the CDR3. Germline V CDR1 and CDR2: MGHDK, SYGVNS. CDR3 in amino acids: CASLPDPNSPLHF. Using reference TRBV25-1 and TRBJ1-6 for the parts outside the CDR3, the full variable domain is EADIYQTPRYLVIGTGKKITLECSQTMGHDKMYWYQQDPGMELHLIHYSYGVNSTEKGDLSSESTVSRIRTEHFPLTLESARPSHTSQYLCASLPDPNSPLHFGNGTRLTVT.

V usage is TRBV25-1 and J usage is TRBJ2-7. Germline values: CDR1 MGHDK, CDR2 SYGVNS. The CDR3 has 14 residues. CDR3: CASSATGSSYEQYF.

The chain combines TRBV10-3 with TRBJ2-3. This CDR3 contains 13 residues. Germline V gives CDR1 ENHRY, CDR2 SYGVKD. Here the CDR3 reads CAISEILTDTQYF.

The rearrangement uses TRBV2 and TRBJ1-2; there is no DNA to check the TCRdb D call of TRBD1. This CDR3 contains 17 residues. Germline V gives CDR1 SNHLY, CDR2 FYNNEI. The CDR3 is CASREAVSVQDRGGYTF.

This sequence joins TRBV6-2 or TRBV6-3 and TRBJ2-7; TCRdb returns TRBD1, unconfirmable since there is no DNA. Germline values: CDR1 MNHEY, CDR2 SVGEGT. CDR3 length: 13 residues. CDR3 residues: CASQGPSSYEQYF.

The gene calls are TRBV7-2 and TRBJ1-6. Germline CDR1 SGHTA, CDR2 FQGNSA. The CDR3 runs to 15 residues. CDR3 amino acids: CASSSQGPLNSPLHF.

By frequency, this clonotype is medium-sized. The rearrangement uses TRBV12-3 or TRBV12-4 and TRBJ1-6. The CDR3 extends over 12 amino acids. The CDR3 is CASSLYNSPLHF.

CDR3 protein: CASSYNPRDRSLLSSYNEQFF. This rearrangement joins TRBV7-2 to TRBJ2-1; with no DNA, the TCRdb D assignment of TRBD1 cannot be verified. The CDR3 loop spans 21 amino acids. Germline assignment: CDR1 SGHTA and CDR2 FQGNSA.

This clonotype ranks as medium-sized in terms of frequency. V gene TRBV5-6 combines with J gene TRBJ1-2; the D call from TCRdb, TRBD1, cannot be confirmed without DNA. Germline V gene sequence: CDR1 SGHDT, CDR2 YYEEEE. The length of the CDR3 is 15 residues. The CDR3 is CASSPVDSRNYGYTF.

The chain recombines TRBV5-4 with TRBJ2-3; lacking DNA, the TRBD1 call made by TCRdb goes unchecked. The CDR3 consists of 15 residues. Germline CDR1 reads SGHNT; CDR2 reads YYREEE (reference sequence). CDR3: CASSSGQGALGTQYF. The full variable domain, in which reference TRBV5-4 and TRBJ2-3 provide the parts outside the CDR3, is ETGVTQSPTHLIKTRGQQVTLRCSSQSGHNTVSWYQQALGQGPQFIFQYYREEENGRGNFPPRFSGLQFPNYSSELNVNALELDDSALYLCASSSGQGALGTQYFGPGTRLTVL.

In terms of frequency, this clonotype is medium-sized. The CDR3 reads CAWTKGTGERYGYTF. J is TRBJ1-2 and V is TRBV30; the TRBD1 assignment by TCRdb is unverifiable without DNA. Looked up from germline, CDR1 is GTSNPN and CDR2 is SVGIG (reference sequence). This CDR3 has 15 residues.

This sequence joins TRBV9 and TRBJ2-1; the TCRdb D gene call, TRBD1, has no DNA to confirm it. The CDR3 length is 14 residues. Germline V gene data show CDR1 as SGDLS and CDR2 as YYNGEE. CDR3 protein: CASSIEAGTTTQFF.

The chain recombines TRBV11-2 with TRBJ2-7; TCRdb picks TRBD2, but there is no DNA to check that call. The CDR3 covers 15 residues. Germline CDR1 and CDR2: SGHAT and FQNNGV. CDR3 region: CASSRGQGLADNQYF.

The V gene is TRBV3-2, the J gene TRBJ2-3; TCRdb's D call, TRBD2, is unchecked because there is no DNA. TRBV3-2 is listed as a pseudogene. The CDR3 loop spans 18 amino acids. The chain's CDR3 is CASSQRVRRFPRTDTQYF.

This clonotype counts as medium-sized by frequency. J is TRBJ1-5 and V is TRBV19. Germline V CDR1 and CDR2: LNHDA, SQIVND (reference sequence). This CDR3 spans 16 amino acids. The CDR3 protein is CASSPPRVLSNQPQHF.

The gene calls are TRBV18 and TRBJ1-5; TCRdb picks TRBD1, but there is no DNA to check that call. Germline CDR1 reads KGHSH; CDR2 reads LQKENI. This CDR3 contains 14 residues. This CDR3 is CASSRRDADQPQHF.

The V gene is TRBV5-5, the J gene TRBJ2-5; TCRdb returns TRBD1, unconfirmable since there is no DNA. The CDR3 runs to 15 residues. Per germline, CDR1 SGHKS and CDR2 YYEKEE (reference sequence). The CDR3 region is CASSLDLGAEKTQYF.

The J gene is TRBJ2-2, the V gene TRBV7-2; TCRdb's assignment of TRBD1 cannot be checked, as there is no DNA. The CDR3 covers 15 residues. CDR1 and CDR2 from the germline V gene are SGHTA and FQGNSA. The CDR3 is CASSLAGGSTGELFF.

The rearrangement joins TRBV7-6 to TRBJ2-1; without DNA, the TCRdb call of TRBD2 cannot be checked. Germline-derived CDR1 and CDR2 are SGHVS and FNYEAQ. The CDR3 is made up of 15 amino acids. CDR3 protein: CASSLSAGGPNEQFF. The full variable domain, in which reference TRBV7-6 and TRBJ2-1 provide the parts outside the CDR3, is GAGVSQSPRYKVTKRGQDVALRCDPISGHVSLYWYRQALGQGPEFLTYFNYEAQQDKSGLPNDRFSAERPEGSISTLTIQRTEQRDSAMYRCASSLSAGGPNEQFFGPGTRLTVL.

The rearrangement uses TRBV7-4 and TRBJ2-5; lacking DNA, the TRBD1 call made by TCRdb goes unchecked. The CDR3 has 14 residues. Per germline, CDR1 SGHVT and CDR2 SQSDAQ. CDR3: CASSPGHPQETQYF.

This clonotype is classed as medium-sized (0.01 to 0.1%) by frequency. This chain joins TRBV7-9 and TRBJ1-1. The CDR3 contains 13 residues. Germline V CDR1 and CDR2: SEHNR, FQNEAQ (reference sequence). CDR3 sequence: CASSLERVTEAFF.

This clonotype is identified as medium-sized from frequency. The chain uses TRBV27 and TRBJ2-7. The CDR3 loop spans 12 amino acids. The germline gives CDR1 MNHEY, CDR2 SMNVEV (reference sequence). This CDR3 is CASGVSSYEQYF.

The gene calls are TRBV7-2 and TRBJ2-3; the TCRdb D gene call, TRBD1, has no DNA to confirm it. CDR3 length equals 13 residues. Germline lookup yields CDR1 SGHTA and CDR2 FQGNSA. This CDR3 is CASSLGGTDTQYF.